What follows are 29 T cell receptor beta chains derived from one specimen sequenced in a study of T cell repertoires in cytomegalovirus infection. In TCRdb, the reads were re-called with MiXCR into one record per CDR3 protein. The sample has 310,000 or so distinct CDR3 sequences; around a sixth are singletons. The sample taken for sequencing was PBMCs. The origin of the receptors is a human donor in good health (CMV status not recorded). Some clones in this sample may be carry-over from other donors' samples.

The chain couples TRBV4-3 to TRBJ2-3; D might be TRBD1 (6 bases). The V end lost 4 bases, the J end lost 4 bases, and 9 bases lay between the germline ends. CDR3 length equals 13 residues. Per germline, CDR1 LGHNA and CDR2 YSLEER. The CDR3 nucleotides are TGCGCCAGCAGCCGAGGGACATCAGATACGCAGTATTTT. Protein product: CASSRGTSDTQYF.

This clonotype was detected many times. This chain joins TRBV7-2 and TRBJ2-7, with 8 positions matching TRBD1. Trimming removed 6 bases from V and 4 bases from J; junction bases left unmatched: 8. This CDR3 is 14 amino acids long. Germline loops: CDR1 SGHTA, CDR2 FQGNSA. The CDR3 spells CASRPRTGMYEQYF. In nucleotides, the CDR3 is TGTGCCAGCAGACCTCGGACAGGGATGTACGAGCAGTACTTC.

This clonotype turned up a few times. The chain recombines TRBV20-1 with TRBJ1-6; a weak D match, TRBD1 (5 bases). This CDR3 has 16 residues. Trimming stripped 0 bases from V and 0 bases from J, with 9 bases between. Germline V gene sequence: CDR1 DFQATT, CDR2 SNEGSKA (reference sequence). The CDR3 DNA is TGCAGTGCTAGAGAGGGGGTGTACTCCTATAATTCACCCCTCCACTTT. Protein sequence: CSAREGVYSYNSPLHF.

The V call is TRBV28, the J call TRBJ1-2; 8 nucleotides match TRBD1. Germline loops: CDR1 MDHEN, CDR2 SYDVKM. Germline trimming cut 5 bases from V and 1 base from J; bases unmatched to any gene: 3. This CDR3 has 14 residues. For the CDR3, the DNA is TGTGCCAGCAGTATACAGGGGGTTAACTATGGCTACACCTTC. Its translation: CASSIQGVNYGYTF.

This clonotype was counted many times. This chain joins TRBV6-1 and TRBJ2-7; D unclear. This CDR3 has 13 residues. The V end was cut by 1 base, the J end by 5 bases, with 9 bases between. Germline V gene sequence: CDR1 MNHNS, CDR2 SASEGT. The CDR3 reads CASSEVPIDEQYF. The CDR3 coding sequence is TGTGCCAGCAGTGAAGTACCGATCGACGAGCAGTACTTC.

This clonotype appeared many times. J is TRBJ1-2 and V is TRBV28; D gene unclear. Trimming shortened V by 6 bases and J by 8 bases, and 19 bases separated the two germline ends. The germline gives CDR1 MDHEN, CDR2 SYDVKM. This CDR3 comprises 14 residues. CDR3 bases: TGTGCCAGCAGATCCTCCGACGCGGACGGCGGCTACACCTTC. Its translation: CASRSSDADGGYTF.

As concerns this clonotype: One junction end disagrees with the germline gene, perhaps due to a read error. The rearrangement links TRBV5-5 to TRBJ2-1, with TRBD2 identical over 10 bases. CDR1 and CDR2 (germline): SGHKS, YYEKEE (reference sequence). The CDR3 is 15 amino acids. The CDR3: CASILNSGGHNELFF. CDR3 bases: TGTGCCAGCATCCTCAATAGCGGGGGGCACAATGAGCTGTTCTTC.

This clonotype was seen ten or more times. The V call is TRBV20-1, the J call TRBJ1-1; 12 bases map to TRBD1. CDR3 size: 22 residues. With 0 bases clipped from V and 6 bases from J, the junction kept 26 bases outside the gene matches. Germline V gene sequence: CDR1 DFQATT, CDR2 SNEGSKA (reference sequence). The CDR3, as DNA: TGCAGTGCTAGAGATTCTTATGCACGGGACAGGGGGCGGTTAATGAACTGGCCTGAAGCTTTCTTT. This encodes CSARDSYARDRGRLMNWPEAFF.

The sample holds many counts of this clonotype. The CDR3 DNA sequence: TGTGCCAGCAGCTTAGGGACAAGGGCTAATCAGCCCCAGCATTTT. Its translation: CASSLGTRANQPQHF. The chain has TRBV7-8 and TRBJ1-5; D possibly corresponds to TRBD1 (5 bases). Germline V CDR1 and CDR2: SGHVS, FQNEAQ. CDR3 length: 15 residues. Trimming removed 1 base at V and 4 bases at J, with 11 bases between.

The CDR3 nucleotides read TGTGCCAGCAGTTACGGAACCATGGCTTTCTTT. Its protein product is CASSYGTMAFF. The chain has TRBV6-6 and TRBJ1-1, with D unclear. Germline CDR1 is MNHNY and CDR2 is SVGAGI (reference sequence). The CDR3 has 11 amino acids. The V and J ends lost 2 bases and 11 bases respectively, with 9 bases between them.

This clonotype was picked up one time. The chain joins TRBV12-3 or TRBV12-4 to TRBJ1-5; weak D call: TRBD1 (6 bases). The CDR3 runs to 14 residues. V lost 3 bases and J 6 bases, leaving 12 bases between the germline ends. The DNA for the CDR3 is TGTGCCAGCAGTTTTGGGGGCGCGGGTCAGCCCCAGCATTTT. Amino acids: CASSFGGAGQPQHF.

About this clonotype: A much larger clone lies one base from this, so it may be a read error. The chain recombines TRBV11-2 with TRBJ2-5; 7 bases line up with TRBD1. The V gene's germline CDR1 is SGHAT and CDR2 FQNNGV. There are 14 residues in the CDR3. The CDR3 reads CANSFMGQKETQYF. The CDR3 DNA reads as TGTGCCAACAGCTTTATGGGACAGAAAGAGACCCAGTACTTC.

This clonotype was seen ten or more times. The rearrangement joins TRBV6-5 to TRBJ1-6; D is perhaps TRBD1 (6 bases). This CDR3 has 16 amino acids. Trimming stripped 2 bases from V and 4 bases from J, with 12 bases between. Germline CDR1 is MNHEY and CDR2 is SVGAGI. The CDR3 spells CASSYTPRGYNSPLHF. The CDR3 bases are TGTGCCAGCAGTTACACTCCGAGGGGGTATAATTCACCCCTCCACTTT.

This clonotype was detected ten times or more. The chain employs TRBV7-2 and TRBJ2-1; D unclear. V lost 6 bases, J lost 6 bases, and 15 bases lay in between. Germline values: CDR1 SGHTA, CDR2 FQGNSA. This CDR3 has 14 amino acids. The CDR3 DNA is TGTGCCAGCAGAGTAGGCTACGATGGCAATGAGCAGTTCTTC. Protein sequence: CASRVGYDGNEQFF.

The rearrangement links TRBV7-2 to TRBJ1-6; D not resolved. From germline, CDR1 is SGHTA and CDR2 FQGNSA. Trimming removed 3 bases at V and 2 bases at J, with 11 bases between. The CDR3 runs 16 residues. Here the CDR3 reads CASSLFGLTYNSPLHF. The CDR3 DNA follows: TGTGCCAGCAGCTTGTTTGGACTTACCTATAATTCACCCCTCCACTTT.

CDR3 loop: CASSHHKDKNQETQYF. The CDR3 coding sequence is TGCGCCAGCAGCCATCACAAGGACAAGAACCAAGAGACCCAGTACTTC. The chain employs TRBV4-3 and TRBJ2-5; D is perhaps TRBD1 (5 bases). CDR1 is LGHNA and CDR2 is YSLEER in the germline V gene. The CDR3 has 16 amino acids. V lost 3 bases and J 0 bases, leaving 14 bases between the germline ends.

The CDR3 DNA is TGTGCCAGTAGGGGGCCAGGGGACATTCAGTACTTC. The encoded protein is CASRGPGDIQYF. V usage is TRBV19 and J usage is TRBJ2-4; TRBD1 might be the D (6 bases). Trimming stripped 6 bases from V and 8 bases from J, with 11 bases between. Per germline, CDR1 LNHDA and CDR2 SQIVND (reference sequence). CDR3 length: 12 residues.

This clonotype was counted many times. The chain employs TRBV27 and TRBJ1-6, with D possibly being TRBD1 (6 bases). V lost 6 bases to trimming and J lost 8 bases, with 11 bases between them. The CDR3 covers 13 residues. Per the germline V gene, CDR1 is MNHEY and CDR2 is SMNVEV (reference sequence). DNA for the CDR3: TGTGCCAGCAGCCAGGGGTTTTATTCACCCCTCCACTTT. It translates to CASSQGFYSPLHF.

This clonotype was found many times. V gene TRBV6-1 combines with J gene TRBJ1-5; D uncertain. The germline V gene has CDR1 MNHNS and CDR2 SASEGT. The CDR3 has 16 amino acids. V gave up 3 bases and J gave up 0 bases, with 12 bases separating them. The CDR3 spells CASSERQSNSNQPQHF. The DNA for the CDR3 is TGTGCCAGCAGTGAGAGGCAGAGCAATAGCAATCAGCCCCAGCATTTT.

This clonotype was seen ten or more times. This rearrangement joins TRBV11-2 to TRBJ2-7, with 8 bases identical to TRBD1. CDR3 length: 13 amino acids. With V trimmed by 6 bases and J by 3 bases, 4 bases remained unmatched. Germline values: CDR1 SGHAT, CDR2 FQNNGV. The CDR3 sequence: CASRRTGYYEQYF. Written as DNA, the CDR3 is TGTGCCAGCAGACGGACAGGGTACTACGAGCAGTACTTC. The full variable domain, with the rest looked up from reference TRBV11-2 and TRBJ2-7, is EAGVAQSPRYKIIEKRQSVAFWCNPISGHATLYWYQQILGQGPKLLIQFQNNGVVDDSQLPKDRFSAERLKGVDSTLKIQPAKLEDSAVYLCASRRTGYYEQYFGPGTRLTVT.

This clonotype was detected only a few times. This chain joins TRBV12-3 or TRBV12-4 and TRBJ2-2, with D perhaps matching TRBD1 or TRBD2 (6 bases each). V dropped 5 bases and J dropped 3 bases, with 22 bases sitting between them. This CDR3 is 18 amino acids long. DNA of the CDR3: TGTGCCAGCAGTAAGGGCACGGGGGCAGGGTTTTACACCGGGGAGCTGTTTTTT. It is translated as CASSKGTGAGFYTGELFF.

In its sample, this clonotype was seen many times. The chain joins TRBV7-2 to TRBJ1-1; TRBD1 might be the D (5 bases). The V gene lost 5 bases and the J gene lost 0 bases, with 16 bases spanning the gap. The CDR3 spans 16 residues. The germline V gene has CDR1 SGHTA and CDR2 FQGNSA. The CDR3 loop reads CASSLGPPGMNTEAFF. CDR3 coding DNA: TGTGCCAGCAGCCTGGGACCCCCGGGCATGAACACTGAAGCTTTCTTT.

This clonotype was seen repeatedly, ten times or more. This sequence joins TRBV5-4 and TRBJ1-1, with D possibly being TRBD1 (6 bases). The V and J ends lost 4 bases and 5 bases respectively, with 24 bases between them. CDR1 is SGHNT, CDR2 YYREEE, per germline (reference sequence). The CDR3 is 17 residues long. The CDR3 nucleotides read TGTGCCAGCAGCAAACCTACCTGGACCAGGGGCGGGACTGAAGCTTTCTTT. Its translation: CASSKPTWTRGGTEAFF.

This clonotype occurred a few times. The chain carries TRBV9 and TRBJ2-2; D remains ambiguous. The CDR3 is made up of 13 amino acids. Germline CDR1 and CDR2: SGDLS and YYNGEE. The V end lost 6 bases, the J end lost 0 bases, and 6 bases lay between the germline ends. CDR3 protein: CASTTSNTGELFF. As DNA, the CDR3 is TGTGCCAGCACCACGTCGAACACCGGGGAGCTGTTTTTT.

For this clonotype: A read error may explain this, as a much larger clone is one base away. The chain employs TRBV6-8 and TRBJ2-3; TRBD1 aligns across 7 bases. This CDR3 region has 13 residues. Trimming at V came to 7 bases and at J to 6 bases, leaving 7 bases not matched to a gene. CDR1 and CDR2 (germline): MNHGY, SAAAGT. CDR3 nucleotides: TGTGCCAGCAACCTGACAGGGTTGGATACGCAGTATTTT. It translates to CASNLTGLDTQYF.

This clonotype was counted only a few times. DNA of the CDR3: TGTGCCAGCAGTTTACGGGCAGGGGGAGGCTATGGCTACACCTTC. It specifies CASSLRAGGGYGYTF. The chain links TRBV28 to TRBJ1-2; 7 bases line up with TRBD1. CDR1 is MDHEN and CDR2 is SYDVKM in the germline V gene. Trimming at V came to 2 bases and at J to 4 bases, leaving 7 bases not matched to a gene. The CDR3 is 15 residues long.

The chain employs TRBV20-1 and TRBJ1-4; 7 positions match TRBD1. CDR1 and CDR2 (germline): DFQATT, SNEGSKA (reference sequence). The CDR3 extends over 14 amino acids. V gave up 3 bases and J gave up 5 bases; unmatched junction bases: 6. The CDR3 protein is CSASRDSGNEKLFF. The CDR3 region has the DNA TGCAGTGCTAGCCGGGACAGCGGAAATGAAAAACTGTTTTTT.

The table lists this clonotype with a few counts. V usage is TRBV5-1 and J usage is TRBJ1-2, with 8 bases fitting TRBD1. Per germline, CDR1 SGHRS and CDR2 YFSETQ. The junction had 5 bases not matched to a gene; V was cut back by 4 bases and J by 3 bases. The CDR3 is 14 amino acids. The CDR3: CASSEQGVHYGYTF. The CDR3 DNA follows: TGCGCCAGCAGCGAACAGGGGGTCCACTATGGCTACACCTTC.

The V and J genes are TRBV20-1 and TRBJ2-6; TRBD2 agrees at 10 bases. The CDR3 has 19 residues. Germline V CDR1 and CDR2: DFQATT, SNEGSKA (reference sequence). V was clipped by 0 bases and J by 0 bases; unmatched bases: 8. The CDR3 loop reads CSARDEKIAGGSGANVLTF. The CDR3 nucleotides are TGCAGTGCTAGAGATGAGAAGATAGCGGGGGGCTCTGGGGCCAACGTCCTGACTTTC.